This entry is about one T cell receptor (beta chain). Its antigen is still unknown. CDR3 length equals 13 residues. Trimming stripped 1 base from V and 3 bases from J, with 8 bases between. Germline-derived CDR1 and CDR2 are DFQATT and SNEGSKA (reference sequence). Preparation of the TCRbeta library involved a method that used unique molecular identifiers. Via MiXCR, TCRdb re-called the PCR reads, giving one row per CDR3 protein. The sample yields roughly 570,000 distinct CDR3 sequences, 27% seen once. The sample originates from a study of T-cell reconstitution after alpha-beta-depleted transplantation in children. Study results and limitations: Some patients showed high day-60 TCRbeta diversity, which derived from surviving recipient T cells and thymic progenitors.

The specimen was PBMCs, collected before TCRalphabeta/CD19-depleted stem cell transplant. J is TRBJ2-3 and V is TRBV20-1; D not resolved. The receptor was derived from a boy younger than two with Wiskott-Aldrich syndrome, due to receive a stem cell transplant. The CDR3: CSARGQHTDTQYF. The CDR3 DNA sequence: TGCAGTGCTAGAGGCCAGCATACAGATACGCAGTATTTT.